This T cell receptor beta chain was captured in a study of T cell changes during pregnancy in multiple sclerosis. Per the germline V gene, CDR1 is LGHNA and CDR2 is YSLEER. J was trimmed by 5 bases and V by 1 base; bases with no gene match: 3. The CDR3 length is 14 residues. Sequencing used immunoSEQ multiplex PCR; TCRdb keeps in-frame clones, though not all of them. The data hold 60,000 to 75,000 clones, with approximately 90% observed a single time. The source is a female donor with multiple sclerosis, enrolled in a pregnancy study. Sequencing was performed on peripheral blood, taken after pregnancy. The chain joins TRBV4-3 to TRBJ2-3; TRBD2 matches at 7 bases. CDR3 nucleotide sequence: TGCGCCAGCAGCCAAGGACTAGCAATAGATACGCAGTATTTT. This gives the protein CASSQGLAIDTQYF.